This passage covers 10 T cell receptor beta chains from one sample sequenced in a study of blood T cell repertoires in COVID-19. Profiling relied on immunoSEQ multiplex PCR, and the TCRdb table lists in-frame clones only, not all of them. The sample records tens of thousands of clones, around 93% being singletons. Sequencing was performed on peripheral blood. These receptors all stem from a woman aged 60 to 75 with active COVID-19.

This clone showed up just once. This rearrangement joins TRBV5-6 to TRBJ1-5, with TRBD1 matching 7 bases. V trimming: 1 base; J trimming: 1 base; junction bases outside the gene matches: 8. The germline V gene encodes CDR1 SGHDT and CDR2 YYEEEE. The CDR3 contains 17 residues. This CDR3 is CASSLRGGFGSNQPQHF. Here the CDR3 DNA reads TGTGCCAGCAGCTTGAGAGGGGGCTTTGGGAGCAATCAGCCCCAGCATTTT.

The chain is built from TRBV7-8 and TRBJ2-7; a possible D gene is TRBD2 (5 bases). Looked up from germline, CDR1 is SGHVS and CDR2 is FQNEAQ. This CDR3 contains 15 residues. V was clipped by 4 bases and J by 2 bases, with 15 bases between them. The CDR3 here is CASSSTRARAYEQYF. The CDR3 DNA reads as TGTGCCAGCAGCTCCACTAGGGCCCGGGCCTACGAGCAGTACTTC.

V gene TRBV3-1 (or the pseudogene TRBV3-2) combines with J gene TRBJ2-1, with D possibly being TRBD2 (6 bases). The CDR3 length is 17 residues. Germline CDR1 reads LGHDT; CDR2 reads YNNKEL (reference sequence). V lost 0 bases to trimming and J lost 7 bases, with 19 bases between them. The CDR3 coding sequence is TGTGCCAGCAGCCAAGACCCGGGACTTCAACCAGATAATGAGCAGTTCTTC. This encodes CASSQDPGLQPDNEQFF.

V usage is TRBV3-1 (or the pseudogene TRBV3-2) and J usage is TRBJ2-3, with D perhaps matching TRBD2 (5 bases). The CDR3 length is 17 residues. Germline V lookup: CDR1 LGHDT, CDR2 YNNKEL (reference sequence). V was shortened by 1 base and J by 0 bases, with 14 bases between the two germline ends. CDR3 in amino acids: CASSQGWRATSTDTQYF. For the CDR3, the DNA is TGTGCCAGCAGCCAAGGTTGGCGGGCTACTAGCACAGATACGCAGTATTTT.

There are a few counts of this clone. The chain carries TRBV29-1 and TRBJ2-7; TRBD1 agrees at 7 bases. V lost 5 bases and J lost 1; bases outside the gene matches: 2. Germline V gene data show CDR1 as SQVTM and CDR2 as ANQGSEA. The CDR3 has 12 residues. CDR3 protein: CSVIQGSYEQYF. In nucleotides, the CDR3 is TGCAGCGTTATACAGGGGTCCTACGAGCAGTACTTC.

There are many counts of this clone. The identical CDR3 is also encoded by other nucleotide sequences in the sample. The V gene is TRBV12-3 or TRBV12-4, the J gene TRBJ2-2; D is uncertain. The CDR3 sequence is 12 residues long. The V end lost 3 bases, the J end lost 6 bases, and 5 bases lay between the germline ends. The CDR3 region is CASSFYPGELFF. The CDR3 DNA follows: TGTGCCAGCAGTTTTTATCCCGGGGAGCTGTTTTTT.

This clone has just one count. The CDR3 spells CASSLSGYSNQPQHF. The CDR3 nucleotides are TGTGCCAGCAGTTTATCGGGGTATAGCAATCAGCCCCAGCATTTT. The genes are TRBV28 and TRBJ1-5; D is unresolved. V gave up 1 base and J gave up 0 bases, with 7 bases separating them. The CDR3 sequence is 15 residues long. Germline values: CDR1 MDHEN, CDR2 SYDVKM.

V gene TRBV2 combines with J gene TRBJ2-1; D unresolved. Trimming left V 7 bases short and J 16 bases short, with 14 bases between. The CDR3 runs 10 residues. Germline lookup yields CDR1 SNHLY and CDR2 FYNNEI. The CDR3 DNA follows: TGTGCCAGCAACGGTGCTAAACTCTTCTTC. Protein product: CASNGAKLFF.

The chain is built from TRBV7-2 and TRBJ1-1, with D tentatively TRBD1 (6 bases). The CDR3 totals 12 residues. V lost 5 bases and J 10 bases, leaving 14 bases between the germline ends. The germline CDR1 and CDR2 sequences are SGHTA and FQGNSA. CDR3 nucleotides: TGTGCCAGCAGCAAGACAGGAATTGTAGCTTTCTTT. Translation: CASSKTGIVAFF. Together with reference TRBV7-2 and TRBJ1-1, the CDR3 gives the full variable domain: GAGVSQSPSNKVTEKGKDVELRCDPISGHTALYWYRQSLGQGLEFLIYFQGNSAPDKSGLPSDRFSAERTGGSVSTLTIQRTQQEDSAVYLCASSKTGIVAFFGQGTRLTVV.

The V call is TRBV2, the J call TRBJ2-2; TRBD1 aligns across 7 bases. Germline assignment: CDR1 SNHLY and CDR2 FYNNEI. This CDR3 comprises 14 residues. V shed 8 bases, J shed 3 bases, and the junction held 6 bases outside the gene matches. The CDR3 DNA follows: TGTGCCAGCGCCTATGACAGGGACACCGGGGAGCTGTTTTTT. Its translation is CASAYDRDTGELFF.